This TCR beta chain was recovered during a study of CD4 T cells in relation to SARS-CoV-2 and coronaviruses (dated by TCRdb to about 2021). Some background on the complete study: In the ViraFEST assay, PBMCs were grown with antigen for nine to eleven days, and TCR beta CDR3s were then sequenced to identify antigen-specific clonal expansions. The Adaptive Biotechnologies TCR-sequencing kit was used for samples from a few pre-COVID donors and for the naive versus memory experiments, whereas the other data were Illumina-based. The negative reference condition was either a culture with an HIV-1 Nef peptide pool or a culture with no peptide. At the level of individual TCR clonotypes, the study evaluated whether memory CD4+ T cells crossreact between the spike proteins of SARS-CoV-2 and those of common cold coronaviruses. A different TCR-beta assay, based on Illumina, was used to sequence expansion assays from other donors in the study. Using patient-derived lymphoblastoid cell lines, the shared crossreactive spike epitopes were mapped to their HLA restriction.

CD4+ T cells from unexposed donors were collected before the COVID-19 pandemic (2011-2018). After 10 to 11 days of culture, CD4+ T cells were isolated with the EasySep CD4+ T cell isolation kit. Unexposed donor CD4+ T cells were tested for reactivity to SARS-CoV-2 S and N and four common cold coronavirus spike pools, as cell number allowed. Each well held 1.5 million to 2.5 million PBMCs cultured in IMDM containing roughly 5.2% human AB serum and 7.5 to 10 IU/ml IL-2. Half of the culture medium was replaced with fresh IL-2-containing medium on days 3 and 7. Each peptide culture condition was generally run in triplicate replicate wells. The leukapheresis product for the unexposed donors was obtained through commercial purchase. Ficoll-Paque PLUS gradient centrifugation was used to isolate PBMCs from either whole blood or leukapheresis product. The PBMCs went either fresh into the expansion assay or into cryopreservation at -140 degrees C. The QIAamp Micro DNA Kit was used to extract genomic DNA from the CD4+ T cells.

The library was generated by the immunoSEQ multiplex PCR assay. The source study handled its data this way. During preprocessing, nonproductive sequences were removed, along with CDR3s that did not begin with C, did not end with F or W, or were shorter than 7 amino acids. Antigen-specific clonotypes were called with the MANAFEST web app, based on expansion relative to reference and other culture wells. A clone counted as positive if significantly expanded in 2 of 3 replicate wells versus the reference culture at FDR below 0.05. Positive clones also required significant expansion versus all other tandem wells and an odds ratio above 5. After three terminal residues were trimmed from each end, CDR3 homology was quantified as pairwise Levenshtein distance using the stringdist R package. In TCRdb, the immuneACCESS table is reduced to in-frame sequences with V and J assigned. These tables do not hold every clone; where another copy was compared, an unresolved V gene accounts for under half, and the others remain unexplained. The DNA gave D and trimming, while V, J and clone size come from that table. The sample includes about 20,000 clones, with about three fifths observed a single time. The ten top clones hold roughly 9.6% of the sample.

As to this clone: Its binding antigen is unknown. No much larger clone is present one base from it, and per-base qualities are unavailable.

The paper as a whole reports these results and caveats: Pre-pandemic and post-infection samples were not both contributed by any donor, so tracing of the source of pre-existing responses was limited. Compared with monoreactive clones, crossreactive clones had significantly weaker SARS-CoV-2-driven expansion, a result consistent with antigenic imprinting. Crossreactivity analysis centred on spike protein, so crossreactivity against other viral proteins was not assessed. Memory CD4+ clonotypes crossrecognizing SARS-CoV-2 and at least one common cold coronavirus spike were found in roughly 59% of donors. Small numbers of patients and of tested TCRs were a limitation of the study.

Looking up the germline V gene yields CDR1 MNHEY and CDR2 SVGEGT. The germline V end is reduced by 5 bases and the J end by 3 bases; junction bases left unmatched: 8. The CDR3 holds 17 amino acids from the cysteine to the phenylalanine. Kept here is only the CDR3 DNA, which spans 51 bases and is read in frame from base 1. The clonotype was recovered from a human donor in good health. The sample consisted of CD4+ T cells from PBMCs, cultured in vitro. In this chain, TRBV6-2 or TRBV6-3 is recombined with TRBJ2-7, with TRBD2 identical over 15 junction bases. The nucleotide sequence reads as follows: TGTGCCAGCAGTCCCCCGGGACTAGCGGGGGGCTTCTACGAGCAGTACTTC. The encoded protein is CASSPPGLAGGFYEQYF.